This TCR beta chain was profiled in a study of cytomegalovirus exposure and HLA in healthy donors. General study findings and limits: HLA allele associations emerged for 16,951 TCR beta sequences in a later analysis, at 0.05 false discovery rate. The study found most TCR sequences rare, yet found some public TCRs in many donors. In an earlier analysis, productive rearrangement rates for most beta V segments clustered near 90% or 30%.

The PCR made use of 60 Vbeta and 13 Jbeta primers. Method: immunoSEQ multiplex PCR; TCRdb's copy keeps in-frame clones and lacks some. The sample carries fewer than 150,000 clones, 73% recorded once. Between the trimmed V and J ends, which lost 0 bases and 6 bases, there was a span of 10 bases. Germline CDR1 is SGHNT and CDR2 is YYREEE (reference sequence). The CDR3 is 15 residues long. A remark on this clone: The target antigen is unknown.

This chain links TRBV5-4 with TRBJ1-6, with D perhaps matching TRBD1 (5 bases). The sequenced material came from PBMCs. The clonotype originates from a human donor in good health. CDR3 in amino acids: CASSLAGLTNSPLHF. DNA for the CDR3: TGTGCCAGCAGCTTGGCAGGGCTCACTAATTCACCCCTCCACTTT. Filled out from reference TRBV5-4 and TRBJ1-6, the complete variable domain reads ETGVTQSPTHLIKTRGQQVTLRCSSQSGHNTVSWYQQALGQGPQFIFQYYREEENGRGNFPPRFSGLQFPNYSSELNVNALELDDSALYLCASSLAGLTNSPLHFGNGTRLTVT.